One sample yielded the 3 T cell receptor beta chains listed below, sequenced in a study of PD-L1 blockade in urothelial cancer. Sequencing was performed with immunoSEQ multiplex PCR; in TCRdb, only in-frame clones are kept and a portion is missing. The table lists approximately 34,000 clones, about 79% of them singletons, with more than 30% in the top ten. Sequences were derived from PBMCs, sampled around atezolizumab (anti-PD-L1) treatment. Every receptor here comes from a man aged 55-75 years with urothelial cancer.

The chain employs TRBV14 and TRBJ2-5; D is possibly TRBD1 (5 bases). CDR1 is SGHDN and CDR2 is FVKESK in the germline V gene. The ends were cut back, 4 bases at V and 3 bases at J, with 12 bases in the middle. The CDR3 is made up of 14 amino acids. The CDR3 DNA sequence: TGTGCCAGCAGCCTCACGGACACTAAAGAGACCCAGTACTTC. Amino acid sequence: CASSLTDTKETQYF.

V usage is TRBV27 and J usage is TRBJ1-5, with D tentatively TRBD1 (5 bases). Trimming cost V 0 bases and J 3 bases, with 9 bases left between them. This CDR3 contains 15 residues. Germline loops: CDR1 MNHEY, CDR2 SMNVEV (reference sequence). The DNA for the CDR3 is TGTGCCAGCAGTTTATCGGGGGGGTTCAATCAGCCCCAGCATTTT. Translation: CASSLSGGFNQPQHF.

The rearrangement joins TRBV5-1 to TRBJ1-5, with TRBD1 as a possible D gene (6 bases). Germline V CDR1 and CDR2: SGHRS, YFSETQ. With 4 bases removed from V and 1 base from J, the gap between germline ends came to 12 bases. The CDR3 extends over 15 amino acids. CDR3 coding DNA: TGCGCCAGCAGCCCCGGGACACAAAGCAATCAGCCCCAGCATTTT. Translation: CASSPGTQSNQPQHF. Using reference TRBV5-1 and TRBJ1-5 for the parts outside the CDR3, the full variable domain is KAGVTQTPRYLIKTRGQQVTLSCSPISGHRSVSWYQQTPGQGLQFLFEYFSETQRNKGNFPGRFSGRQFSNSRSEMNVSTLELGDSALYLCASSPGTQSNQPQHFGDGTRLSIL.